This TCR beta chain derives from a study of long-term antiretroviral therapy in people with HIV. Trimming shortened V by 4 bases and J by 3 bases, and 16 bases separated the two germline ends. CDR3 length: 15 amino acids. Germline CDR1 reads SGHAT; CDR2 reads FQNNGV. General study points: Subsequent to ART, diversity was augmented yet persisted below that of transplant donor controls.

Concerning this clone: Its target is not known.

Version v3.0 of the immunoSEQ assay was performed at survey level. TCRdb's copy holds only in-frame clones and misses some; the assay was immunoSEQ multiplex PCR. This table holds under 20,000 clones, 81% found once. Per donor, at least one pre-ART and at least two post-ART PBMC samples were obtained. The receptor was isolated from a man aged 30-40 years with HIV. The sample was unsorted PBMCs, taken 1.2 years before starting antiretroviral therapy. V and J are TRBV11-2 and TRBJ2-7; D gene unclear. CDR3 bases: TGTGCCAGCAGCTCCCCCGGACCCGCCCTCTACGAGCAGTACTTC. Translation: CASSSPGPALYEQYF.